The 5 T cell receptor beta chains listed next were all sequenced from one sample in a study of CD8+ T cells in alopecia areata. Treatment specified: oral pan-JAK inhibitor, 5-10 mg twice daily. Sequencing templates came from extracted RNA that was reverse transcribed into cDNA. Clones were read by immunoSEQ multiplex PCR, and TCRdb kept only the in-frame ones, dropping some. The sample yields 35,000 to 45,000 clones, about nine tenths seen once. The sequenced sample was CD8+ T cells sorted from blood, obtained at week 24, from a patient treated with tofacitinib. These TCRs come from a human donor with alopecia areata.

The rearrangement joins TRBV5-6 to TRBJ1-5; D gene ambiguous. V was trimmed by 2 bases and J by 5 bases, leaving 14 bases between them. The CDR3 consists of 15 residues. The germline V gene encodes CDR1 SGHDT and CDR2 YYEEEE. CDR3 nucleotides: TGTGCCAGCAGCTTTTATCTCTCGTCAGATCAGCCCCAGCATTTT. Translated: CASSFYLSSDQPQHF. The full variable domain, rest sourced from reference TRBV5-6 and TRBJ1-5, is DAGVTQSPTHLIKTRGQQVTLRCSPKSGHDTVSWYQQALGQGPQFIFQYYEEEERQRGNFPDRFSGHQFPNYSSELNVNALLLGDSALYLCASSFYLSSDQPQHFGDGTRLSIL.

V and J are TRBV2 and TRBJ1-5, with D possibly matching TRBD1 (5 bases). V lost 3 bases, J lost 7 bases, and 7 bases lay in between. The CDR3 length is 12 residues. Germline V gene sequence: CDR1 SNHLY, CDR2 FYNNEI. The CDR3 loop reads CASSDWGQPQHF. DNA for the CDR3: TGTGCCAGCAGTGATTGGGGGCAGCCCCAGCATTTT.

The chain couples TRBV6-9 to TRBJ2-5, with 9 bases fitting TRBD1. The CDR3 contains 15 residues. V was clipped by 7 bases and J by 5 bases; unmatched bases: 11. Germline loops: CDR1 MNHGY, CDR2 SVAAGI. Written as DNA, the CDR3 is TGTGCCAGCAAGGGGGGGGACAGGGAGATGGAGACCCAGTACTTC. Protein: CASKGGDREMETQYF.

J is TRBJ2-7 and V is TRBV2; D is ambiguous. Germline V gene sequence: CDR1 SNHLY, CDR2 FYNNEI. V gave up 0 bases and J gave up 4 bases, with 10 bases separating them. The CDR3 runs to 14 residues. The CDR3 coding sequence is TGTGCCAGCAGTGAAGCGCTTTTGGGGTACGAGCAGTACTTC. This translates into CASSEALLGYEQYF.

The chain couples TRBV4-2 to TRBJ1-2; D is possibly TRBD1 (6 bases). CDR1 is LGHNA, CDR2 YNFKEQ, per germline. This CDR3 comprises 17 residues. V was cut by 0 bases and J by 0 bases, with 14 bases left in between. The CDR3 here is CASSQDWETGSNYGYTF. CDR3 bases: TGTGCCAGCAGCCAAGATTGGGAGACAGGTTCTAACTATGGCTACACCTTC.